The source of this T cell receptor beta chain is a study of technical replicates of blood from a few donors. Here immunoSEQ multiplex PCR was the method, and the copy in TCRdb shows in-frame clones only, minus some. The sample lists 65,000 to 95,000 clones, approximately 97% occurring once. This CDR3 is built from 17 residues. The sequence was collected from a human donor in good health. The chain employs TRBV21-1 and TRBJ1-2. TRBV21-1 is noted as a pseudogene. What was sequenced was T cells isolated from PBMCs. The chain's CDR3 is CASSVEPEGTVDYGYTF. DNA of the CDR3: TGTGCCAGCAGCGTCGAACCTGAGGGGACTGTCGACTATGGCTACACCTTC.